This T cell receptor (beta chain) was recovered during a study of identical twins. The CDR3 covers 14 residues. Healthy Caucasians made up all donors. Concerning this clonotype itself: The target antigen is unknown.

Whole-study findings and limits: Weaker excess twin sharing was seen among beta out-of-frame sequences.

Each CDR3 protein gets one entry after TCRdb re-called the 5' RACE reads with MiXCR. The sample holds hundreds of thousands of distinct CDR3 sequences, 8.5% to 9.5% seen once. The sample was also linked to a second study, of yellow fever vaccine responses in identical twins.

This receptor was taken from a woman aged 18-29 years in good health. The rearrangement joins TRBV21-1 to TRBJ1-1; the D call of TRBD1 is as the table states it, not checked on the DNA. TRBV21-1 is a pseudogene locus. The sequencing input was PBMCs. The CDR3 is CASDKPGLGTEAFF. The DNA of the CDR3 is TGTGCCAGCGACAAACCAGGGTTAGGAACTGAAGCTTTCTTT.